This T cell receptor (beta chain) was identified during a study of T-cell memory formation after mild COVID-19. This clonotype has more than one count but fewer than ten. TCRdb independently ran MiXCR on the 5' RACE reads; one entry per CDR3 protein. The profile covers roughly 120,000 distinct CDR3 sequences, with more than 15% appearing a single time and approximately 15% taken by the ten largest. V was trimmed by 4 bases and J by 0 bases, leaving 14 bases between them. Germline V gene data show CDR1 as SGHRS and CDR2 as YFSETQ. This CDR3 has 16 amino acids. The sequence derives from an adult woman who had mild COVID-19 (a few samples of this study predate the infection). Cell type and time point are not known. The chain joins TRBV5-1 to TRBJ2-1, with D possibly being TRBD1 (7 bases). The specimen was PBMCs or a T cell subset sorted from them (not recorded which). Here the CDR3 DNA reads TGCGCCAGCAGCCGCGGGACAGCGAACTCCTACAATGAGCAGTTCTTC. This sequence encodes CASSRGTANSYNEQFF.